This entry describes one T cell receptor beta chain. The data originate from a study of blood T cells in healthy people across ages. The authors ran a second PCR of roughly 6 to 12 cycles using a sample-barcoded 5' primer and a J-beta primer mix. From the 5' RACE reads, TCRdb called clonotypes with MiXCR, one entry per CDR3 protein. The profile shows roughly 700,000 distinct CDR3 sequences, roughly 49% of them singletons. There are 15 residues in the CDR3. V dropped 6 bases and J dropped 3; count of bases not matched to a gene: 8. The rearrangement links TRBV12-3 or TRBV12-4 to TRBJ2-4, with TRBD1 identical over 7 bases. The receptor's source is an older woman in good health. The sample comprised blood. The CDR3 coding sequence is TGTGCCAGCAGCCGGACAGGTCGGTTCAAAAACATTCAGTACTTC. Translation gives CASSRTGRFKNIQYF.